Listed below are T cell receptor beta chains from one sample, sequenced in a study of technical replicates of blood from several donors. Clones were sequenced by immunoSEQ multiplex PCR, and TCRdb holds only the in-frame ones, with some missing. The profile shows some 100,000 clones, around 96% of them singletons. Sample: T cells isolated from PBMCs. These receptors all stem from a human donor in good health. Each CDR3 is given with its conserved first and last residue. The D gene is left open where the match is weak. A row's size may be missing; if present it is once, few, many or a size class.

TRBJ1-1 TRBD1 TRBV5-1 . CASSLRTGGLTEAFF TGCGCCAGCAGCTTGAGAACAGGGGGCCTCACTGAAGCTTTCTTT
TRBJ2-3 TRBD2 TRBV27 once CASSSWTSGTDTQYF TGTGCCAGCAGTTCCTGGACTAGCGGCACAGATACGCAGTATTTT
TRBJ2-2 . TRBV10-3 . CAIRGGPGGSGRGNTGELFF TGTGCCATCAGGGGGGGACCTGGCGGCTCCGGGCGGGGCAACACCGGGGAGCTGTTTTTT
TRBJ2-7 TRBD2 TRBV28 . CASTSGTRLAGDYEQYF TGTGCCAGCACCTCCGGGACCCGACTAGCGGGGGACTACGAGCAGTACTTC
TRBJ1-5 . TRBV30 . CAWSSVQASQPQHF TGTGCCTGGAGTAGTGTTCAAGCCTCTCAGCCCCAGCATTTT
TRBJ1-2 . TRBV28 . CASNGDTGLYGYTF TGTGCCAGCAATGGGGATACAGGGCTCTATGGCTACACCTTC
TRBJ2-5 . TRBV29-1 . CSVEDPMGGQETQYF TGCAGCGTTGAAGATCCAATGGGGGGGCAGGAGACCCAGTACTTC
TRBJ2-5 . TRBV5-1 . CASSLEGRLWETQYF TGCGCCAGCAGCCTGGAGGGGCGGTTGTGGGAGACCCAGTACTTC
TRBJ1-1 . TRBV2 . CASPEGYATEAFF TGTGCCAGCCCCGAGGGATACGCCACTGAAGCTTTCTTT
TRBJ1-5 . TRBV30 . CAWSQSGTGLNNQPQHF TGTGCCTGGAGTCAATCCGGGACGGGACTTAATAATCAGCCCCAGCATTTT
TRBJ2-2 . TRBV5-1 once CASSLQRRLQGAGELFF TGCGCCAGCAGCTTGCAGCGACGCCTCCAAGGGGCCGGGGAGCTGTTTTTT
TRBJ2-7 . TRBV7-2 . CASSLIASPYEQYF TGTGCCAGCAGCTTAATCGCGAGTCCGTACGAGCAGTACTTC
TRBJ1-2 . TRBV19 . CASTPDSYGYTF TGTGCCAGTACCCCGGACAGCTATGGCTACACCTTC
TRBJ1-1 TRBD1 TRBV11-2 . CASSLAPGQGLETEAFF TGTGCCAGCAGCTTAGCTCCGGGACAGGGTTTGGAAACTGAAGCTTTCTTT
TRBJ1-4 . TRBV11-2 . CASSPRDEKLFF TGTGCCAGCAGCCCCCGGGATGAAAAACTGTTTTTT
TRBJ2-7 TRBD1 TRBV12-5 . CASGIVAGQGAHEQYF TGTGCTAGTGGTATCGTGGCGGGACAGGGGGCCCACGAGCAGTACTTC
TRBJ2-5 TRBD1 TRBV18 . CASSPGTGQETQYF TGTGCCAGCTCACCAGGGACAGGGCAGGAGACCCAGTACTTC
TRBJ2-3 TRBD2 TRBV28 once CASSSQRESLDTQYF TGTGCCAGCAGTTCTCAGCGGGAGTCTCTTGATACGCAGTATTTT
TRBJ2-1 . TRBV9 . CASSVDPGLYNEQFF TGTGCCAGCAGCGTAGATCCGGGACTCTACAATGAGCAGTTCTTC
TRBJ1-2 TRBD1 TRBV10-2 . CASSLTGVIYGYTF TGCGCCAGCAGTCTAACAGGGGTAATCTATGGCTACACCTTC
TRBJ1-1 . TRBV6-5 . CASSYSSWRTEAFF TGTGCCAGCAGTTACTCGTCTTGGAGGACTGAAGCTTTCTTT
TRBJ2-7 TRBD1 TRBV7-3 . CASSPGGYEQYF TGTGCCAGCAGCCCAGGGGGTTACGAGCAGTACTTC
TRBJ2-5 TRBD1 TRBV7-9 . CASSLEGQGARVRETQYF TGTGCCAGCAGCTTAGAGGGACAGGGGGCCCGTGTGCGGGAGACCCAGTACTTC
TRBJ2-1 . TRBV9 . CASSTIASPPPEQFF TGTGCCAGCAGCACCATAGCGTCCCCCCCACCTGAGCAGTTCTTC
TRBJ2-7 TRBD2 TRBV28 . CASSLGLAETYEQYF TGTGCCAGCAGTCTCGGACTAGCGGAGACCTACGAGCAGTACTTC
TRBJ2-5 TRBD1 TRBV7-7 . CASSLGTAYQETQYF TGTGCCAGCAGCTTGGGGACAGCGTACCAAGAGACCCAGTACTTC
TRBJ2-2 . TRBV6-6 . CASKTGYTGELFF TGTGCCAGCAAGACAGGATACACCGGGGAGCTGTTTTTT
TRBJ1-1 . TRBV5-1 . CASSLGGGSTEAFF TGCGCCAGCAGCTTGGGGGGAGGTAGCACTGAAGCTTTCTTT
TRBJ1-1 . TRBV9 . CASSQFGTAEAFF TGTGCCAGCAGCCAGTTCGGGACTGCTGAAGCTTTCTTT
TRBJ2-1 TRBD2 TRBV27 once CASGTSGSYNEQFF TGTGCCAGCGGAACTAGCGGGAGCTACAATGAGCAGTTCTTC
TRBJ2-7 . TRBV13 . CASSFSGTLYEQYF TGTGCCAGCAGCTTCTCCGGGACACTCTACGAGCAGTACTTC
TRBJ2-5 TRBD1 TRBV6-6 once CASTVAGGTETQYF TGTGCCAGCACCGTTGCAGGGGGTACGGAGACCCAGTACTTC
TRBJ1-2 . TRBV9 . CASSVGSEGVYGYTF TGTGCCAGCAGTGTTGGGTCCGAAGGGGTTTATGGCTACACCTTC
TRBJ2-7 . TRBV2 . CASSAGFHEQYF TGTGCCAGCAGTGCAGGCTTCCACGAGCAGTACTTC
TRBJ1-1 TRBD1 TRBV5-1 . CASSPGQGSNTEAFF TGCGCCAGCAGCCCCGGACAGGGGTCGAACACTGAAGCTTTCTTT
TRBJ2-1 TRBD2 TRBV7-9 . CASDEGLAGVNEQFF TGTGCCAGCGATGAGGGACTAGCGGGGGTCAATGAGCAGTTCTTC
TRBJ2-1 TRBD2 TRBV29-1 . CSVEHQAGTSAYNEQFF TGCAGCGTTGAACACCAAGCCGGGACTAGCGCCTACAATGAGCAGTTCTTC
TRBJ2-1 . TRBV6-4 once CASSDFGGNEQFF TGTGCCAGCAGTGATTTCGGCGGAAATGAGCAGTTCTTC
TRBJ2-7 . TRBV6-6 . CASSYPGNEQYF TGTGCCAGCAGTTACCCGGGGAACGAGCAGTACTTC
TRBJ2-5 . TRBV27 . CASSSPLRQETQYF TGTGCCAGCAGTTCTCCCCTTCGTCAAGAGACCCAGTACTTC
TRBJ1-2 . TRBV19 . CASTDDFYGYTF TGTGCCAGTACCGACGACTTCTATGGCTACACCTTC
TRBJ2-5 TRBD1 TRBV5-1 . CASSFGTGQETQYF TGCGCCAGCAGCTTCGGGACAGGGCAAGAGACCCAGTACTTC
TRBJ2-5 TRBD2 TRBV9 . CASSGGLVGGETQYF TGTGCCAGCAGCGGAGGACTAGTGGGCGGGGAGACCCAGTACTTC
TRBJ2-7 TRBD2 TRBV6-1 . CASSGLGLAGGRSYEQYF TGTGCCAGCAGTGGATTGGGACTAGCGGGAGGTAGGTCCTACGAGCAGTACTTC
TRBJ1-4 TRBD1 TRBV18 . CASSPRGQANEKLFF TGTGCCAGCTCACCACGGGGACAGGCTAATGAAAAACTGTTTTTT
TRBJ1-1 . TRBV9 . CASSVEVTNTEAFF TGTGCCAGCAGCGTCGAAGTTACAAACACTGAAGCTTTCTTT
TRBJ2-5 . TRBV11-2 once CASREMGGRETQYF TGTGCCAGCAGGGAGATGGGGGGGCGAGAGACCCAGTACTTC
TRBJ1-4 . TRBV9 . CASSPHHRVGFATNEKLFF TGTGCCAGCAGCCCCCACCACAGGGTGGGTTTTGCAACTAATGAAAAACTGTTTTTT
TRBJ1-2 . TRBV2 . CASRIYNSYGYTF TGTGCCAGCAGAATCTACAACAGCTATGGCTACACCTTC
TRBJ2-7 TRBD1 TRBV5-6 . CASSLVGWTGVPSYEQYF TGTGCCAGCAGCTTGGTGGGGTGGACAGGGGTCCCGTCCTACGAGCAGTACTTC
TRBJ2-5 . TRBV28 . CASSPRSGVETQYF TGTGCCAGCAGTCCCCGGTCAGGGGTGGAGACCCAGTACTTC
TRBJ2-7 . TRBV7-9 . CASSGGRAEQYF TGTGCCAGCAGCGGAGGGCGGGCGGAGCAGTACTTC
TRBJ2-3 TRBD2 TRBV2 . CASSAHGRSSTDTQYF TGTGCCAGCAGTGCCCACGGGAGGTCTAGCACAGATACGCAGTATTTT
TRBJ2-7 . TRBV25-1 once CASSHNGQPGKQYF TGTGCCAGCAGTCATAACGGACAGCCCGGAAAGCAGTACTTC
TRBJ1-4 TRBD1 TRBV19 . CASNDRARWGEKLFF TGTGCCAGTAACGACAGGGCCCGATGGGGTGAAAAACTGTTTTTT
TRBJ1-6 . TRBV4-1 once CASSQVVGEPLHF TGCGCCAGCAGCCAAGTAGTCGGGGAACCCCTCCACTTT
TRBJ2-2 TRBD2 TRBV29-1 . CSVGTSGNTGELFF TGCAGCGTTGGGACTAGCGGGAACACCGGGGAGCTGTTTTTT
TRBJ1-2 TRBD1 TRBV7-9 . CASSFPTGAWGDEEGYTF TGTGCCAGCAGCTTCCCGACAGGGGCCTGGGGGGACGAGGAAGGCTACACCTTC
TRBJ2-3 TRBD2 TRBV6-1 . CASSESNRAGDTDTQYF TGTGCCAGCAGTGAAAGTAATCGGGCGGGAGACACAGATACGCAGTATTTT